The following is a TCR beta chain sequence with its context. What it recognizes is unknown. Molecular barcoding with unique molecular identifiers was used for the TCRbeta library. TCRdb ran MiXCR on the PCR reads and lists one entry per CDR3 protein. The data hold 250,000 to 400,000 distinct CDR3 sequences, with approximately 23% observed a single time. This entry is derived from a study of T-cell reconstitution after alpha-beta-depleted transplantation in children. General study points: Expanded graft clones numbering several hundred reportedly gave rise to alpha-beta T cells about two months after transplant. After one year, T-cell counts and TCRbeta diversity mostly came from new T cells. Surviving recipient T cells and intrathymic progenitors accounted for some patients' high TCRbeta diversity at day 60.

The material sequenced was PBMCs, mostly from graft donor cells, taken 180 days after TCRalphabeta/CD19-depleted stem cell transplant. This sequence was found in a male patient under 18 who had a stem cell transplant for acute lymphoblastic leukemia, so the T cells may come from the graft donor.

The CDR3 protein is CSVKTGPEAFF. For the CDR3, the DNA is TGCAGCGTGAAGACAGGCCCCGAAGCTTTCTTT. This chain joins TRBV29-1 and TRBJ1-1, with D tentatively TRBD1 (6 bases). The CDR3 sequence is 11 residues long. Germline lookup yields CDR1 SQVTM and CDR2 ANQGSEA. V was pared by 6 bases and J by 8 bases, with 13 bases between.